This record covers a single TCR beta chain. Data came from immunoSEQ multiplex PCR; TCRdb stores just in-frame clones and leaves some out. There are approximately 50,000 clones in the sample; approximately 90% occur only once, and 0.35% to 0.4% lies in the top ten. Trimming pared 6 bases from V and 9 bases from J, leaving 15 bases between. This CDR3 comprises 13 residues. Germline V gene data show CDR1 as MRHNA and CDR2 as SNTAGT. This record comes from a study of T cell changes during pregnancy in multiple sclerosis. The chain joins TRBV6-4 to TRBJ2-1, with a possible D match to TRBD2 (7 bases). The receptor was derived from a female donor with multiple sclerosis, enrolled in a pregnancy study. The source was CD4+ T cells from peripheral blood mononuclear cells, collected after pregnancy. The CDR3 region is CASRGGLTSEQFF. CDR3 coding DNA: TGTGCCAGCAGGGGGGGGCTAACTAGTGAGCAGTTCTTC.